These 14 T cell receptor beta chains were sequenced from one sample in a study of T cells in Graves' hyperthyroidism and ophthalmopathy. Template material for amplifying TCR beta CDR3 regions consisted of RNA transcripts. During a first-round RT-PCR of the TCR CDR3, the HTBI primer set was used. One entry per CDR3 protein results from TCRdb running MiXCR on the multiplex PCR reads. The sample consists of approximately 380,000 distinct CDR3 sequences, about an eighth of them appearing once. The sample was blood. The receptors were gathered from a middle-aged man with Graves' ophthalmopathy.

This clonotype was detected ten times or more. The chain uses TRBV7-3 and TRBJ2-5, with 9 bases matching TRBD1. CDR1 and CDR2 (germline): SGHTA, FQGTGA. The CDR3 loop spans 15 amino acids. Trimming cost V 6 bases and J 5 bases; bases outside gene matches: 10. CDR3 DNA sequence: TGTGCCAGCAGGGAACCCGGGACAGGGATCGAGACCCAGTACTTC. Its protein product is CASREPGTGIETQYF.

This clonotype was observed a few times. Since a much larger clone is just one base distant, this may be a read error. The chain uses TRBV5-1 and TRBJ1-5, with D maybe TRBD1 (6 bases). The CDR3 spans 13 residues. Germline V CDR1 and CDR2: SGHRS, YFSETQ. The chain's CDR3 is CANSVTGSQPQHF. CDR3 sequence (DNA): TGCGCCAACAGCGTTACAGGGAGTCAGCCCCAGCATTTT.

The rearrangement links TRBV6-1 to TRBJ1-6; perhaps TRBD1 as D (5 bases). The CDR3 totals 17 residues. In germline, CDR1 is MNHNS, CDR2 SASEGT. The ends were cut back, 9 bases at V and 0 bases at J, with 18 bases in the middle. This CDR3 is CARGTGAKSSYNSPLHF. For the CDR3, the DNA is TGTGCCAGAGGGACCGGGGCAAAAAGCTCCTATAATTCACCCCTCCACTTT.

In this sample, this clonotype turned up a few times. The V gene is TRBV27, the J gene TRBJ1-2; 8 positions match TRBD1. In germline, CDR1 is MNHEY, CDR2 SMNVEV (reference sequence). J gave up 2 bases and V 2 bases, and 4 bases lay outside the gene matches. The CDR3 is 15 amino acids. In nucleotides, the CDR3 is TGTGCCAGCAGTTTAACGGGACAGGAAAACTATGGCTACACCTTC. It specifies CASSLTGQENYGYTF.

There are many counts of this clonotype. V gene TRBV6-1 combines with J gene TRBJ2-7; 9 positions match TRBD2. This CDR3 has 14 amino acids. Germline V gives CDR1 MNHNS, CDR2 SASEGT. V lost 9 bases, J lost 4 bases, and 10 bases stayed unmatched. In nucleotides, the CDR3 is TGTGCCAGTTTCCGTAGCGGGAGTATGTACGAGCAGTACTTC. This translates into CASFRSGSMYEQYF.

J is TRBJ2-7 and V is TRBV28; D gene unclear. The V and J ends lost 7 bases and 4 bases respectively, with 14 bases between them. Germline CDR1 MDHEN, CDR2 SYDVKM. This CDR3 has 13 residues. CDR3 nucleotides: TGTGCCAGCAACAACATGCCTAGATACGAGCAGTACTTC. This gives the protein CASNNMPRYEQYF.

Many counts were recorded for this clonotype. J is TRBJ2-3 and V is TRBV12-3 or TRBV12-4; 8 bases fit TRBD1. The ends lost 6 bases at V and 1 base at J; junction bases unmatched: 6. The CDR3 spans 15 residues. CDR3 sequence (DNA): TGTGCCAGCAGCGGACAGGGAACGGGCACAGATACGCAGTATTTT. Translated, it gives CASSGQGTGTDTQYF.

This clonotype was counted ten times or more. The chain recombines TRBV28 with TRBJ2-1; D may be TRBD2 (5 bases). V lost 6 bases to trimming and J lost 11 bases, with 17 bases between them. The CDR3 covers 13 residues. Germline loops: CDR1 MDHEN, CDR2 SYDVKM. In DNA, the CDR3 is TGTGCCAGCAGCCCCCCCCGGGGAAATCAGCAGTTCTTC. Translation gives CASSPPRGNQQFF.

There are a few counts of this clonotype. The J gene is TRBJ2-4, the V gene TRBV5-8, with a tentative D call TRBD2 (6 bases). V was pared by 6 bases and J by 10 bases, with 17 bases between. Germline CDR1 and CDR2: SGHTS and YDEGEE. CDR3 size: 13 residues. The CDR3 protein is CASIRGGVGIQYF. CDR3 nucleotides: TGTGCCAGCATTAGGGGAGGTGTAGGAATTCAGTACTTC.

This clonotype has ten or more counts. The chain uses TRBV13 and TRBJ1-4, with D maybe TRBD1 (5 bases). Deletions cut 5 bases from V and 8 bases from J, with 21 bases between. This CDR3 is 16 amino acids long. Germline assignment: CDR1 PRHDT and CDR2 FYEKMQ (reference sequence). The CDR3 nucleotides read TGTGCCAGCAGCCCCCCACGGCGGGGGAGGTTGGAAAAACTGTTTTTT. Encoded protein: CASSPPRRGRLEKLFF.

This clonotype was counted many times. The CDR3 here is CSARDQGHEQYF. CDR3 DNA sequence: TGCAGTGCTAGAGATCAAGGCCACGAGCAGTACTTC. The chain recombines TRBV20-1 with TRBJ2-7, with unresolved D. Germline V gives CDR1 DFQATT, CDR2 SNEGSKA (reference sequence). The CDR3 length is 12 residues. Trimming removed 0 bases from V and 5 bases from J, with 8 bases in between.

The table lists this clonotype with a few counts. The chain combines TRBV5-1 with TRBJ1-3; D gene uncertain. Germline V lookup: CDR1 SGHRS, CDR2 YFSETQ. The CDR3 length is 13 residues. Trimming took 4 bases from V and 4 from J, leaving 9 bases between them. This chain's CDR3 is CASSPDLGNTIYF. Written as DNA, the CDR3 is TGCGCCAGCAGCCCCGACCTGGGAAACACCATATATTTT.

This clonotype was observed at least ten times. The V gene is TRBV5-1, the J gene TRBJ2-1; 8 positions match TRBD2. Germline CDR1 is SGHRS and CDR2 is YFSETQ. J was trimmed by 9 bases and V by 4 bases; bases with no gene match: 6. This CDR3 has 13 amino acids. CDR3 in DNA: TGCGCCAGCAGCGAACCCACTAGCGGTGAGCAGTTCTTC. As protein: CASSEPTSGEQFF. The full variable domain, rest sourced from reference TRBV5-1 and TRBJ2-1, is KAGVTQTPRYLIKTRGQQVTLSCSPISGHRSVSWYQQTPGQGLQFLFEYFSETQRNKGNFPGRFSGRQFSNSRSEMNVSTLELGDSALYLCASSEPTSGEQFFGPGTRLTVL.

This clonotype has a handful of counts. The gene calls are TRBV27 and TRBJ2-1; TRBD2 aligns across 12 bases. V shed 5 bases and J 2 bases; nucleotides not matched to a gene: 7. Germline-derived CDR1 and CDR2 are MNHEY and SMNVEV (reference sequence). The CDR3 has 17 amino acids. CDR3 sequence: CASSDGTSGRPYNEQFF. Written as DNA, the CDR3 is TGTGCCAGCAGTGATGGGACTAGCGGGCGCCCCTACAATGAGCAGTTCTTC.